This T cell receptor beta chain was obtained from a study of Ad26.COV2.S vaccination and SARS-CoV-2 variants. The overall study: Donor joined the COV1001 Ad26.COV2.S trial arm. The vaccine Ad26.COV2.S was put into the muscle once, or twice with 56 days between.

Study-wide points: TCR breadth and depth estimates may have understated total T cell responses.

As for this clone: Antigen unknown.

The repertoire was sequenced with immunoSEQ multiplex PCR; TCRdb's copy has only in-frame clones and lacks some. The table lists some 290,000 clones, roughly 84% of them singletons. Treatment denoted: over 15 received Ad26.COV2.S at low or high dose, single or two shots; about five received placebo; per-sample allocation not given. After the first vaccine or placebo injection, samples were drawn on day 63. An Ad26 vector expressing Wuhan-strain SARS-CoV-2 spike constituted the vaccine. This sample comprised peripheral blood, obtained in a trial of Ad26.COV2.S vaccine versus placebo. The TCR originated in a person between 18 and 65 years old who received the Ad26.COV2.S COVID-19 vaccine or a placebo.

The DNA for the CDR3 is TGTGCCAGTAGTTCCGGGACCGACCTAACCGGGGAGCTGTTTTTT. It specifies CASSSGTDLTGELFF. V gene TRBV19 combines with J gene TRBJ2-2; D possibly uses TRBD1 or TRBD2 (5 bases each). The V end was cut by 5 bases, the J end by 5 bases, with 15 bases between. CDR1 is LNHDA and CDR2 is SQIVND in the germline V gene (reference sequence). The CDR3 contains 15 residues.